The rows below give T cell receptor beta chains drawn from one sample of a study of T cells in Graves' hyperthyroidism and ophthalmopathy. TCRdb ran MiXCR on the multiplex PCR reads and lists one entry per CDR3 protein. The data show 300,000 to 450,000 distinct CDR3 sequences, with over 10% seen just once and 9.2% held by the top ten. Sequencing was done on a sample of blood. The receptor source for this set is a woman aged 18-29 years with Graves' hyperthyroidism. The CDR3 runs from the conserved cysteine through the conserved F or W. D genes are given only for firm matches. Rows give clone size only sometimes, using once, few, many, or a class for an expanded clone.

v_gene	abundance	j_gene	d_gene	CDR3aa	CDR3nt
TRBV27	many	TRBJ1-1	NA	CASRQVGGTEAFF	TGTGCCAGCAGGCAGGTGGGGGGAACTGAAGCTTTCTTT
TRBV12-3/TRBV12-4	many	TRBJ2-7	NA	CASSLAGLPAENEQYF	TGTGCCAGCAGTTTAGCTGGACTCCCCGCGGAGAACGAGCAGTACTTC
TRBV6-1	many	TRBJ2-1	NA	CASSTGWSHAGEQFF	TGTGCCAGCAGTACAGGGTGGTCGCACGCTGGTGAGCAGTTCTTC
TRBV5-1	many	TRBJ2-7	TRBD2	CASSPGTSGNEQYF	TGCGCCAGCAGCCCCGGAACTAGCGGGAACGAGCAGTACTTC
TRBV7-2	many	TRBJ2-3	TRBD2	CASSFTSGRVTGDTQYF	TGTGCCAGCAGCTTTACTAGCGGGAGGGTAACGGGAGATACGCAGTATTTT
TRBV13	NA	TRBJ2-3	NA	CASTSLGVVTDTQYF	TGTGCCAGCACCTCCCTGGGAGTGGTAACAGATACGCAGTATTTT
TRBV6-2/TRBV6-3	many	TRBJ1-2	NA	CASSQAAANYGYTF	TGTGCCAGCAGCCAGGCGGCTGCTAACTATGGCTACACCTTC
TRBV18	many	TRBJ1-1	NA	CASSRDVATEAFF	TGTGCCAGCTCACGAGACGTCGCCACTGAAGCTTTCTTT
TRBV6-1	many	TRBJ2-7	TRBD2	CASRRRSGSSDEQYF	TGTGCCAGCCGACGGAGGAGCGGGAGTTCTGACGAGCAGTACTTC
TRBV2	many	TRBJ2-1	NA	CASEGLPGDEQFF	TGTGCCAGCGAGGGACTCCCCGGGGATGAGCAGTTCTTC
TRBV7-3	many	TRBJ2-3	NA	CASSFRPDPDTQYF	TGTGCCAGCAGCTTCCGTCCCGACCCAGATACGCAGTATTTT
TRBV5-8	NA	TRBJ1-4	NA	CASSSGTGENEKLFF	TGTGCCAGCAGCTCCGGGACCGGAGAAAATGAAAAACTGTTTTTT
TRBV11-2	many	TRBJ2-4	TRBD2	CASSFGLAENIQYF	TGTGCCAGCAGCTTCGGACTAGCGGAAAACATTCAGTACTTC
TRBV5-1	NA	TRBJ2-7	NA	CASSLRDFGYEQYF	TGCGCCAGCAGCTTGAGGGACTTTGGTTATGAGCAGTACTTC
TRBV5-8	NA	TRBJ2-1	NA	CASTATVAGEQFF	TGTGCCAGCACCGCGACCGTGGCGGGTGAGCAGTTCTTC
TRBV11-3	NA	TRBJ1-2	TRBD1	CASSSRGPQSNYGYTF	TGTGCCAGCAGCTCCAGGGGGCCCCAATCTAACTATGGCTACACCTTC
TRBV7-8	many	TRBJ1-1	NA	CASSPGLGGTEAFF	TGTGCCAGCAGCCCCGGACTGGGGGGCACTGAAGCTTTCTTT
TRBV7-2	few	TRBJ1-1	NA	CASSLGGGWPEAFF	TGTGCCAGCAGCTTAGGGGGGGGTTGGCCTGAAGCTTTCTTT
TRBV9	many	TRBJ1-1	NA	CASSVGRKNTEAFF	TGTGCCAGCAGCGTCGGCAGGAAGAACACTGAAGCTTTCTTT
TRBV6-1	many	TRBJ2-5	NA	CASSEAVGLRLRETQYF	TGTGCCAGCAGTGAAGCTGTCGGTTTGCGGTTGCGGGAGACCCAGTACTTC
TRBV12-3/TRBV12-4	few	TRBJ2-1	NA	CASSLVIHNEQFF	TGTGCCAGCAGTTTAGTGATCCACAATGAGCAGTTCTTC
TRBV11-1	many	TRBJ2-3	NA	CASSLVGPPEDTQYF	TGTGCCAGCAGCTTAGTGGGACCCCCTGAAGATACGCAGTATTTT
TRBV12-3/TRBV12-4	NA	TRBJ2-1	TRBD2	CASSYTTQPGTSGGATNNEQFF	TGTGCCAGCAGTTACACCACCCAACCGGGAACTAGCGGGGGGGCCACAAACAATGAGCAGTTCTTC
TRBV15	many	TRBJ2-2	TRBD2	CATSLSLADLGELFF	TGTGCCACCAGCCTCTCACTAGCGGATCTCGGGGAGCTGTTTTTT